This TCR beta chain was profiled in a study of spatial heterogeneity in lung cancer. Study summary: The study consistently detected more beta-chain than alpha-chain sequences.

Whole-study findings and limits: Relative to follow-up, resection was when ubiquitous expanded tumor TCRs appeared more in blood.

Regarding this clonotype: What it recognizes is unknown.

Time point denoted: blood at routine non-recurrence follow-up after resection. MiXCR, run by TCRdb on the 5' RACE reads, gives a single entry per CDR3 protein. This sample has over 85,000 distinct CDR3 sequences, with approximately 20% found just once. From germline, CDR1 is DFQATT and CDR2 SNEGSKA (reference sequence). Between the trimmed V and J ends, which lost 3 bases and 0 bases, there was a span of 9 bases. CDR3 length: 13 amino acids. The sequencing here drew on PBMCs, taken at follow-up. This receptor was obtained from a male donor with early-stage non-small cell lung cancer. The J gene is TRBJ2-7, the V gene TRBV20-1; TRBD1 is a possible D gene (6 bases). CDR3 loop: CSARTGLSYEQYF. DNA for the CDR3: TGCAGTGCTAGGACAGGTCTCTCCTACGAGCAGTACTTC.